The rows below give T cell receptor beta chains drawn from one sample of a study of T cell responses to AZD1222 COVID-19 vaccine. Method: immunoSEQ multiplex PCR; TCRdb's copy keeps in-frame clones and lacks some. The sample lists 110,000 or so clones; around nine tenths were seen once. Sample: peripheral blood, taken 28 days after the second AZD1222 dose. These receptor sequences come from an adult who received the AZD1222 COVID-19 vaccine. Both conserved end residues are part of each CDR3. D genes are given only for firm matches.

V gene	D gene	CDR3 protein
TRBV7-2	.	CASSLTGLNEKLFF
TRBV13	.	CASQMERRNEQFF
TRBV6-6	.	CASSFPGDQETQYF
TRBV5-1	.	CASSLDARAGEKLFF
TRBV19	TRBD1	CATWTGGLTEAFF
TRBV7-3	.	CASSLGGAQDGYTF
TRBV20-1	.	CSASADGHYNSPLHF
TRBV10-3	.	CAISEAGVAEQYF
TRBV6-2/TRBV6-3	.	CASSYSIVGRTEAFF
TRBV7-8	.	CASSVEAGVPYEQYF
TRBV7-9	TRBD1	CASSLGQRYQETQYF
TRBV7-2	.	CASAGGFGEKLFF
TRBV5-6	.	CASSLGVEQFF
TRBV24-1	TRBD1	CATSGRGLTDTQYF
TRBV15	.	CATSRAGNSNEKLFF
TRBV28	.	CASSQSRAGSTDTQYF
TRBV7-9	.	CASSLGDVDEKLFF
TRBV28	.	CASSFTGLYNSNQPQHF
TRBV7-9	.	CASSLESGADTEAFF
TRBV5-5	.	CASSPIPTTGNTEAFF
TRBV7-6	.	CASSPGAYEQYF
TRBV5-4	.	CASSKGSIAGAEAFF
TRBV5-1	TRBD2	CASSLATGRGSHEQYF
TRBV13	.	CASSLSRVRDYEQYF
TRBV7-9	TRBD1	CASSDGKDRVAYEQYF
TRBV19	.	CASSIPSGAEQFF
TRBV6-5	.	CASSGHLSNQPQHF
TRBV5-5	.	CASSFGLSLGDNSPLHF
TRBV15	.	CATRGKGMKQGEDEQYF
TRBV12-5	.	CASGLGFEQYF
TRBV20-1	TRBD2	CSASSREVDTQYF
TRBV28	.	CASGGQGHQPQHF
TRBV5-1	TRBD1	CASTSGQGNSYEQYF
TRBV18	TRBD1	CASSRTGERSEQYF
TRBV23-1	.	CASRVTPKDYSNQPQHF
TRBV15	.	CATRRSSSYEQYF
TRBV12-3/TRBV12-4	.	CASSLVGGYGYTF
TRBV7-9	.	CANQEGGTEAFF
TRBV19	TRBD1	CASQRQGLGGYTF
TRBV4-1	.	CASSHIGGYGELFF
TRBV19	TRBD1	CASSILGQGARGYGYTF
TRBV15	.	CATSRDSGVGNYGYTF
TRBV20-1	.	CSASPDSPNSPLHF
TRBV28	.	CASTAEGYEQYF
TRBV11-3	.	CASSRGYYEQYF
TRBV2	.	CASFGVTVTENGYTF
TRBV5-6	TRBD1	CASSRQGMTEAFF
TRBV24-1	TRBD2	CATSAVRAGASYEQYF
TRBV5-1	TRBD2	CASSLVAGGPDTQYF
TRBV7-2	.	CASSFNTGPGELFF
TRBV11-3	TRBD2	CASSPILAGGTGELFF
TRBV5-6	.	CASSLGSNSYEQYF
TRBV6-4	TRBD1	CASRDSSGANVLTF
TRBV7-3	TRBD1	CASSLNEWGTGNEQFF